This T cell receptor beta chain appears in the sequencing data of a study of cytomegalovirus exposure and HLA in healthy donors. Findings and limits, study-wide: Judged likely to be a sequencing artifact was a cluster of highly shared sequence variants. Presence/absence results assume similar sequencing depth per donor, which may not hold. A later analysis by the authors found several of the most significant clusters apparently linked to common viral pathogens. TCR beta chains associated with HLA were, in a later analysis, more clonally expanded than equally common others.

In the case of this clone: What it binds is not known.

PCR amplification relied on 60 Vbeta primers (plus 13 Jbeta primers). Measured with immunoSEQ multiplex PCR; TCRdb has only the in-frame clones, and not every one. The data hold about 190,000 clones, with approximately 88% observed a single time. CDR1 SGHKS and CDR2 YYEKEE come from the germline V gene (reference sequence). CDR3 length: 13 residues. V lost 0 bases and J 4 bases, leaving 7 bases between the germline ends. The material sequenced was PBMCs. This receptor was identified in a boy aged 2 to 10 in good health and CMV-seronegative. The chain couples TRBV5-5 to TRBJ1-1; D remains unclear. The CDR3 spells CASSLDWATEAFF. CDR3 nucleotide sequence: TGTGCCAGCAGCTTGGACTGGGCCACTGAAGCTTTCTTT.